This T cell receptor (beta chain) was observed in a study of blood T cell repertoires in COVID-19. For the study at large: Material from acute and convalescent COVID-19 was sourced from the United States, Italy and Spain.

The Seattle patients, enrolled during active infection, were followed longitudinally. Sequencing used immunoSEQ multiplex PCR; TCRdb keeps in-frame clones, though not all of them. The sample shows 65,000 or so clones, roughly 88% of them seen only once. CDR3 length: 15 amino acids. V lost 4 bases and J lost 2, with 15 bases in between. Germline values: CDR1 SNHLY, CDR2 FYNNEI. The source is a man between 25 and 39 years old with COVID-19, enrolled during active disease. The source material was peripheral blood. The rearrangement links TRBV2 to TRBJ2-7, with D tentatively TRBD1 (5 bases). The CDR3 spells CASSAQALPTYEQYF. For the CDR3, the DNA is TGTGCCAGCAGTGCACAGGCCTTACCGACCTACGAGCAGTACTTC.